Given below is one T cell receptor beta chain in context. Its specificity is not known. This table comes from immunoSEQ multiplex PCR, and its TCRdb copy is limited to in-frame clones, with some not included. The profile shows 100,000 to 150,000 clones, around 89% of them singletons. These data originate in a study of T cell responses to AZD1222 COVID-19 vaccine. CDR3 length: 15 amino acids. Trimming removed 0 bases at V and 1 base at J, with 10 bases between. Germline CDR1 is SGHRS and CDR2 is YFSETQ. Broader study findings: Donor demographics were predominantly white British with a female majority; clonal diversity may be underestimated. None of the repertoires were sampled until the peak T cell response had passed. Nearly half of spike-specific TCRs reportedly go after variant regions that carry no mutations.

The chain joins TRBV5-1 to TRBJ1-1; D is uncertain. Sequencing used peripheral blood, obtained on day 0 of MenACWY control vaccination. This receptor was taken from an adult in good health. The CDR3 bases are TGCGCCAGCAGCTTGGCCGGGCGGAAGAACACTGAAGCTTTCTTT. It translates to CASSLAGRKNTEAFF. Full variable domain (outside the CDR3, taken from reference TRBV5-1 and TRBJ1-1): KAGVTQTPRYLIKTRGQQVTLSCSPISGHRSVSWYQQTPGQGLQFLFEYFSETQRNKGNFPGRFSGRQFSNSRSEMNVSTLELGDSALYLCASSLAGRKNTEAFFGQGTRLTVV.